The sequence of this T cell receptor (beta chain) was determined in a study of blood T cells in healthy people across ages. Findings and limits, study-wide: Roughly linear age-related decline in beta diversity appeared, significant by age approximately 40.

Comments on this clonotype: No antigen is known for it.

Each sample yielded at least 5.5 micrograms of PBMC total RNA. Alongside a J-beta primer mix, a sample-barcoded 5' primer served in a second PCR lasting about 7 to 11 cycles. A single record per CDR3 protein comes from TCRdb applying MiXCR to the 5' RACE reads. The data show 730,000 or so distinct CDR3 sequences, roughly two fifths seen once. Deletions cut 5 bases from V and 3 bases from J, with 16 bases between. Germline CDR1 is ENHRY and CDR2 is SYGVKD. This CDR3 has 15 residues. This chain connects TRBV10-3 to TRBJ1-2; D perhaps matches TRBD1 (6 bases). Sequenced input: blood. This TCR was recovered from a woman aged 55 to 70 in good health. CDR3 residues: CAISKNRVGHYGYTF. The CDR3 DNA reads as TGTGCCATCAGTAAAAACAGGGTTGGGCACTATGGCTACACCTTC.